Listed here is a single T cell receptor beta chain. Ten or more counts support this clonotype. Its specific antigen is unknown. Base qualities were left out, and no much larger clone turns up one base away. This specimen's treatment or condition label, interpreted: live attenuated yellow fever vaccine strain. Two biological replicates of bulk PBMCs were collected at each blood-draw timepoint. A standard Ficoll-Paque protocol was used to isolate PBMCs from peripheral blood. RNA was extracted with TriZol from bulk PBMCs, CD4 and CD8 fractions, and dextramer-positive and dextramer-negative fractions. These data are taken from a study of T cells after yellow fever vaccination (dated by TCRdb to between 2017 and 2020). At the level of the whole study: The SMART-Seq v4 Ultra Low Input RNA kit was used to prepare libraries from fractions with low cell numbers. Blood was collected at multiple timepoints before and after primary and secondary immunization, and bulk PBMC replicates and cell subsets were isolated. To track T-cell clones before and after primary and booster YFV17D yellow fever vaccination, bulk TCR alpha and beta repertoires were sequenced longitudinally. Two healthy male donors made up the cohort, one aged 18 to 29 years and the other aged 30 to 40 years. The paper as a whole reports these results and caveats: The secondary T-cell response was found to be weaker but faster than the primary response, with a peak reached on day 5 rather than on day 15. A small share of clonotypes occurred in both CD4 and CD8 compartments, likely arising from convergent recombination. Because abundant contaminating clonotypes from the bulk population could be contained in FACS-sorted repertoires, computational filtering was required. After the booster, most clones that had expanded after primary vaccination were detected again (about 97% of CD4 and more than 85% of CD8), suggesting broad maintenance of memory. Because the study included only a couple of donors, the extent to which the findings can be generalized is limited.

TCR cDNA was made using 5'RACE template switching, a step that added a universal primer site and unique molecular identifiers. Priming of cDNA synthesis was performed from both the TCR alpha and TCR beta constant segments. Libraries were amplified in two PCR steps, with sample barcodes and sequencing adapters added in the second step. Libraries were sequenced on Illumina HiSeq 2500 (2x100 bp) or NovaSeq (2x150 bp). The authors processed their data as follows. MIGEC was used to demultiplex reads and collapse the reads into UMI consensus sequences, and MiXCR was used for V(D)J alignment. Vaccine-responding clonotypes were defined with edgeR using replicate PBMC samples, requiring FDR below 0.01 and a log2 fold change above 5 up to day 15. CD4 or CD8 identity was assigned to each bulk clonotype according to whether the clonotype was present at higher abundance in the sequenced CD4 repertoire or the sequenced CD8 repertoire. The raw public reads went through TCRdb reprocessing: fastp at Q25, MiXCR clone calling, in-frame beta chains kept. Rows matching on CDR3 protein sequence are summarized as one entry with the most common DNA and genes. TCRdb, not the authors, supplied the V and J calls. This sample is represented by 550,000 to 750,000 distinct CDR3 sequences; about 13% of them were singletons. The top ten clones comprise 11% to 15% of the sample.

Trimming takes 2 bases from V and 2 bases from J, and the germline ends sit 8 bases apart. CDR1 and CDR2 are read off the germline V gene as SGHRS and YFSETQ. The CDR3 has 13 amino acids, counting the end cysteine and phenylalanine. The retained sequence is limited to the CDR3, 39 bases, with the frame set at the first base. The clonotype was recovered from a man aged 25 to 45 who received the YFV17D yellow fever vaccine. Source: PBMCs, taken on the day of the yellow fever booster vaccination. Rearrangement joined TRBV5-1 to TRBJ2-7, with no D gene named confidently. The nucleotides are TGCGCCAGCAGCTTAGGCAGTGCCTACGAGCAGTACTTC. Translated, this gives CASSLGSAYEQYF.